A single sample gave rise to the 12 T cell receptor beta chains below, sequenced in a study of blood T cell repertoires in COVID-19. Profiled with immunoSEQ multiplex PCR; TCRdb holds only in-frame clones, not every one. The sample carries around 330,000 clones, roughly 90% recorded once. Sequencing used peripheral blood. The source of these receptors is a woman aged 50 to 60 with active or convalescent COVID-19.

This chain uses TRBV2 with TRBJ1-1; D is possibly TRBD1 (6 bases). The CDR3 is 16 amino acids. V gave up 8 bases and J gave up 0 bases, with 19 bases separating them. The germline CDR1 and CDR2 sequences are SNHLY and FYNNEI. The CDR3 coding sequence is TGTGCCAGCCAATACAGGGTCGGGACATTGAACACTGAAGCTTTCTTT. Its translation: CASQYRVGTLNTEAFF.

The CDR3 loop is CASSLGLAGYNEQFF. DNA of the CDR3: TGTGCCAGCAGCTTGGGCCTAGCGGGGTACAATGAGCAGTTCTTC. The genes are TRBV5-8 and TRBJ2-1, with TRBD2 matching over 9 bases. Germline lookup yields CDR1 SGHTS and CDR2 YDEGEE. The CDR3 has 15 residues. V was pared by 0 bases and J by 4 bases, with 2 bases of the junction left unmatched.

This clone appeared a single time. CDR3 protein: CASSLQGGRSYEQYF. The CDR3 bases are TGTGCCAGTAGCCTCCAGGGGGGACGTTCCTACGAGCAGTACTTC. V is TRBV19 and J is TRBJ2-7; tentatively, D is TRBD1 (7 bases). In germline, CDR1 is LNHDA, CDR2 SQIVND (reference sequence). Trimming took off 6 bases at V and 1 base at J, with 16 bases between the two ends. CDR3 size: 15 residues.

The chain couples TRBV14 to TRBJ2-3; 11 bases map to TRBD2. Losses at the gene ends were 3 bases for V and 9 bases for J; bases not matched to a gene: 14. The CDR3 is 17 residues long. Germline V gene data show CDR1 as SGHDN and CDR2 as FVKESK. In DNA, the CDR3 is TGTGCCAGCAGCCAGTTTCTAGCGGGGGGTTTATCCGGGACGCAGTATTTT. Its translation is CASSQFLAGGLSGTQYF.

The V gene is TRBV11-2, the J gene TRBJ2-7, with D tentatively TRBD2 (6 bases). Germline V lookup: CDR1 SGHAT, CDR2 FQNNGV. V was pared by 0 bases and J by 0 bases, with 12 bases between. This CDR3 is 16 amino acids long. CDR3 DNA: TGTGCCAGCAGCTTAGACAACAGGAGGGCCTCCTACGAGCAGTACTTC. It yields the protein CASSLDNRRASYEQYF.

This clone showed up just once. V gene TRBV29-1 combines with J gene TRBJ2-7; TRBD1 agrees at 10 bases. The CDR3 is made up of 16 amino acids. V trimming: 1 base; J trimming: 2 bases; junction bases outside the gene matches: 8. Germline values: CDR1 SQVTM, CDR2 ANQGSEA. The CDR3 nucleotides are TGCAGCGTTGAAGGGGGAGGACAGGGGGACCCCTACGAGCAGTACTTC. Amino acids: CSVEGGGQGDPYEQYF.

The V and J genes are TRBV27 and TRBJ1-1; 8 bases fit TRBD1. V was clipped by 3 bases and J by 1 base; unmatched bases: 10. The CDR3 has 17 residues. Germline lookup yields CDR1 MNHEY and CDR2 SMNVEV (reference sequence). The CDR3 loop reads CASSLEDRVARNTEAFF. DNA of the CDR3: TGTGCCAGCAGTTTGGAGGACAGGGTAGCGAGGAACACTGAAGCTTTCTTT.

This sequence joins TRBV6-2 or TRBV6-3 and TRBJ2-3; tentatively, D is TRBD1 (5 bases). Trimming pared 5 bases from V and 1 base from J, leaving 22 bases between. Germline V gene lookup returns CDR1 MNHEY and CDR2 SVGEGT. CDR3 length: 18 amino acids. CDR3 nucleotide sequence: TGTGCCAGCAGTCTCCCCACCTGGATGACAGAACGCACAGATACGCAGTATTTT. Translation gives CASSLPTWMTERTDTQYF.

CDR3: CASSQGSTGEDNSPLHF. The CDR3 nucleotides are TGCGCCAGCAGCCAAGGATCGACAGGGGAGGATAATTCACCCCTCCACTTT. The J gene is TRBJ1-6, the V gene TRBV4-3; TRBD1 aligns across 8 bases. The CDR3 is 17 residues long. CDR1 and CDR2 (germline): LGHNA, YSLEER. Trimming took 1 base from V and 5 from J; bases not matched to a gene: 7.

This chain links TRBV29-1 with TRBJ2-7; TRBD2 aligns across 10 bases. CDR1 is SQVTM, CDR2 ANQGSEA, per germline. After removal of 6 bases from V and 4 bases from J, the junction contained 3 bases not matched to a gene. The CDR3 is 12 residues long. The DNA of the CDR3 is TGCAGCGTGTCTAGCGGGAGTTACGAGCAGTACTTC. Protein sequence: CSVSSGSYEQYF.

V is TRBV6-6 and J is TRBJ1-3; TRBD1 matches 10 bases. J lost 7 bases, V lost 4 bases, and 4 bases had no gene match. The CDR3 extends over 14 amino acids. Germline V gene data show CDR1 as MNHNY and CDR2 as SVGAGI (reference sequence). The CDR3 DNA sequence: TGTGCCAGCAGTTCAGGACAGGGGGGGAACACCATATATTTT. It specifies CASSSGQGGNTIYF.

The gene calls are TRBV5-1 and TRBJ2-3, with TRBD2 matching over 7 bases. From germline, CDR1 is SGHRS and CDR2 YFSETQ. Germline trimming cut 0 bases from V and 2 bases from J; bases unmatched to any gene: 6. This CDR3 is 16 amino acids long. This CDR3 reads CASSLGVGTNTDTQYF. As DNA, the CDR3 is TGCGCCAGCAGCTTGGGAGTTGGGACTAACACAGATACGCAGTATTTT.